Presented here are 4 T cell receptor beta chains from one specimen sequenced in a study of blood T cell repertoires in COVID-19. The assay was immunoSEQ multiplex PCR, and TCRdb's table has in-frame clones only and misses some. The sample shows about 100,000 clones, about three quarters of them seen only once. The source material was peripheral blood. These receptor sequences come from a man in his fifties who had recovered from COVID-19.

This chain links TRBV18 with TRBJ1-5; D is uncertain. Germline loops: CDR1 KGHSH, CDR2 LQKENI. The CDR3 runs 15 residues. V lost 5 bases and J lost 2, with 13 bases in between. The CDR3 DNA sequence: TGTGCCAGCTCAATTACGAAGGGAGGCAATCAGCCCCAGCATTTT. This encodes CASSITKGGNQPQHF.

The genes are TRBV3-1 (or the pseudogene TRBV3-2) and TRBJ1-1; 7 positions match TRBD1. CDR1 and CDR2 from the germline V gene are LGHDT and YNNKEL (reference sequence). The CDR3 totals 13 residues. V lost 4 bases and J lost 8; bases outside the gene matches: 7. CDR3 protein: CASSPYLQGEAFF. CDR3 DNA sequence: TGTGCCAGCAGCCCTTATCTACAGGGGGAAGCTTTCTTT.

The V call is TRBV27, the J call TRBJ2-1; 11 bases are shared with TRBD2. V gave up 7 bases and J gave up 2 bases; unmatched junction bases: 4. The CDR3 runs to 15 residues. Germline V gene sequence: CDR1 MNHEY, CDR2 SMNVEV (reference sequence). CDR3 DNA: TGTGCCAGCACTGGGACTAGCGGTGCCTACAATGAGCAGTTCTTC. Encoded protein: CASTGTSGAYNEQFF.

This clone was seen more than once but under ten times. CDR3 sequence reads: CASFRTGLGETQYF. As DNA, the CDR3 is TGTGCCAGCTTCAGGACAGGGCTCGGAGAGACCCAGTACTTC. V and J are TRBV2 and TRBJ2-5, with TRBD1 matching 8 bases. Germline CDR1 reads SNHLY; CDR2 reads FYNNEI. The CDR3 is made up of 14 amino acids. The V gene end was trimmed by 8 bases and the J gene end by 4 bases; junction bases not matched to a gene: 9.